These 29 T cell receptor beta chains were all obtained from the same sample, sequenced in a study of blood T cell repertoires in COVID-19. Generated by immunoSEQ multiplex PCR, the TCRdb table keeps only in-frame clones and is missing some. The sample includes 150,000 to 200,000 clones, 65% to 85% of them seen just once. The sequencing input was peripheral blood. The receptor source for this set is a man aged 55 to 70 with active or convalescent COVID-19.

The chain carries TRBV7-7 and TRBJ2-3; 10 bases align to TRBD2. V gave up 7 bases and J gave up 4 bases; unmatched junction bases: 17. Germline V gene sequence: CDR1 SSHAT, CDR2 FNYEAQ (reference sequence). The CDR3 has 18 amino acids. The CDR3 reads CASISARVRLAGSDTQYF. CDR3 sequence (DNA): TGTGCCAGCATATCCGCACGCGTGAGACTAGCGGGTTCAGATACGCAGTATTTT.

The rearrangement uses TRBV20-1 and TRBJ2-5, with 8 bases fitting TRBD2. Germline V lookup: CDR1 DFQATT, CDR2 SNEGSKA (reference sequence). The ends lost 3 bases at V and 3 bases at J; junction bases unmatched: 3. This CDR3 is 13 amino acids long. In DNA, the CDR3 is TGCAGTGCTAGTCAGGGACTAGAAGAGACCCAGTACTTC. Translated, it gives CSASQGLEETQYF.

This clone appeared a single time. CDR3 sequence: CASTAGPSRTEAFF. Here the CDR3 DNA reads TGTGCCAGCACGGCGGGCCCTAGTCGGACTGAAGCTTTCTTT. J is TRBJ1-1 and V is TRBV9; the D is unclear. Germline V gene sequence: CDR1 SGDLS, CDR2 YYNGEE. V lost 6 bases, J lost 5 bases, and 17 bases lay in between. This CDR3 region has 14 residues.

This rearrangement joins TRBV11-2 to TRBJ2-1; TRBD2 matches at 11 bases. The CDR3 has 15 residues. CDR1 is SGHAT and CDR2 is FQNNGV in the germline V gene. With 2 bases clipped from V and 8 bases from J, the junction kept 5 bases outside the gene matches. Here the CDR3 DNA reads TGTGCCAGCAGCTTAACACTAGCGGGAGAGGATGAGCAGTTCTTC. Amino acid sequence: CASSLTLAGEDEQFF. The variable domain in full, with the rest retrieved from reference TRBV11-2 and TRBJ2-1, is EAGVAQSPRYKIIEKRQSVAFWCNPISGHATLYWYQQILGQGPKLLIQFQNNGVVDDSQLPKDRFSAERLKGVDSTLKIQPAKLEDSAVYLCASSLTLAGEDEQFFGPGTRLTVL.

The chain recombines TRBV6-5 with TRBJ1-5, with D possibly TRBD1 on 6 matching bases. CDR1 is MNHEY and CDR2 is SVGAGI in the germline V gene. V gave up 8 bases and J gave up 6 bases, with 14 bases separating them. This CDR3 is built from 13 residues. CDR3 protein: CASDSGVTQPQHF. Here the CDR3 DNA reads TGTGCCAGCGATTCAGGGGTTACTCAGCCCCAGCATTTT.

On this clone: Other DNA sequences in this specimen translate into the identical CDR3. V and J are TRBV2 and TRBJ2-1; 9 nucleotides match TRBD2. The length of the CDR3 is 14 residues. CDR1 is SNHLY and CDR2 is FYNNEI in the germline V gene. Trimming removed 8 bases from V and 4 bases from J; junction bases left unmatched: 6. CDR3 sequence reads: CASSGTSSYNEQFF. The CDR3 DNA sequence: TGTGCCAGCTCCGGGACTAGCAGTTACAATGAGCAGTTCTTC.

The sample holds a few counts of this clone. The chain has TRBV7-2 and TRBJ2-3; 7 bases match TRBD2. This CDR3 is 15 amino acids long. Germline V gene sequence: CDR1 SGHTA, CDR2 FQGNSA. The J segment lost 6 bases and the V segment lost 1 base, leaving 7 bases of the junction unmatched. This CDR3 reads CASSLGWRERDTQYF. In nucleotides, the CDR3 is TGTGCCAGCAGCTTAGGTTGGCGGGAGAGGGATACGCAGTATTTT.

The chain recombines TRBV19 with TRBJ1-1, with a tentative D call TRBD1 (5 bases). In germline, CDR1 is LNHDA, CDR2 SQIVND (reference sequence). The CDR3 is 12 residues long. The ends were cut back, 7 bases at V and 4 bases at J, with 10 bases in the middle. CDR3 sequence reads: CASKGAGTEAFF. In nucleotides, the CDR3 is TGTGCCAGTAAAGGGGCAGGCACTGAAGCTTTCTTT.

V and J are TRBV7-2 and TRBJ2-2; 11 bases line up with TRBD2. This CDR3 comprises 18 residues. The germline V gene encodes CDR1 SGHTA and CDR2 FQGNSA. Losses at the gene ends were 4 bases for V and 1 base for J; bases not matched to a gene: 8. In DNA, the CDR3 is TGTGCCAGCAGCTCCCATCTAGCGGGAGGCCTGAACACCGGGGAGCTGTTTTTT. Its translation is CASSSHLAGGLNTGELFF.

V gene TRBV6-1 combines with J gene TRBJ1-2, with a possible D match to TRBD1 (5 bases). Trimming pared 1 base from V and 8 bases from J, leaving 14 bases between. This CDR3 has 14 amino acids. Germline V gene data show CDR1 as MNHNS and CDR2 as SASEGT. The CDR3 coding sequence is TGTGCCAGCAGTGAAGACGCCTGGAACAGGGGCTACACCTTC. This translates into CASSEDAWNRGYTF.

The chain employs TRBV28 and TRBJ2-7, with 10 nucleotides matching TRBD1. Germline-derived CDR1 and CDR2 are MDHEN and SYDVKM. The CDR3 spans 13 residues. The ends lost 7 bases at V and 5 bases at J; junction bases unmatched: 5. The CDR3 is CASKGQGNDEQYF. DNA for the CDR3: TGTGCCAGCAAGGGACAGGGGAACGACGAGCAGTACTTC.

The chain is built from TRBV28 and TRBJ1-2; D is possibly TRBD1 (5 bases). From germline, CDR1 is MDHEN and CDR2 SYDVKM. V lost 6 bases and J 3 bases, leaving 14 bases between the germline ends. The CDR3 is 14 residues long. CDR3 DNA sequence: TGTGCCAGCAGACCCCGGTCAGGGTACTATGGCTACACCTTC. Amino acids: CASRPRSGYYGYTF.

This chain uses TRBV9 with TRBJ2-7; 11 nucleotides line up with TRBD2. CDR1 and CDR2 from the germline V gene are SGDLS and YYNGEE. The length of the CDR3 is 15 residues. The V segment lost 3 bases and the J segment 2 bases; nucleotides outside the gene matches: 4. CDR3 residues: CASSATSGSAYEQYF. The CDR3 nucleotides are TGTGCCAGCAGCGCCACTAGCGGGAGCGCCTACGAGCAGTACTTC.

J is TRBJ1-2 and V is TRBV28; a weak D match, TRBD1 (5 bases). Trimming left V 6 bases short and J 7 bases short, with 15 bases between. There are 13 residues in the CDR3. Germline-derived CDR1 and CDR2 are MDHEN and SYDVKM. CDR3 amino acids: CASSPRGKIGYTF. In DNA form, the CDR3 reads TGTGCCAGCAGCCCACGGGGGAAGATTGGCTACACCTTC.

This clone has only one observation. The chain has TRBV29-1 and TRBJ1-1; D is undetermined. In germline, CDR1 is SQVTM, CDR2 ANQGSEA. The CDR3 extends over 13 amino acids. The V end lost 6 bases, the J end lost 4 bases, and 15 bases lay between the germline ends. CDR3 in DNA: TGCAGCGTCGAGGAAGGACTAGGCACTGAAGCTTTCTTT. Translation gives CSVEEGLGTEAFF.

This clone was counted ten times or more. The J gene is TRBJ1-1, the V gene TRBV7-3; 12 bases are shared with TRBD1. Germline V gene sequence: CDR1 SGHTA, CDR2 FQGTGA. The CDR3 consists of 16 residues. Losses at the gene ends were 5 bases for V and 6 bases for J; bases not matched to a gene: 10. CDR3 sequence: CASSPKPGQGAAEAFF. In DNA form, the CDR3 reads TGTGCCAGCAGCCCAAAGCCGGGACAGGGGGCCGCTGAAGCTTTCTTT.

The chain is built from TRBV6-4 and TRBJ1-1, with TRBD1 matching over 7 bases. CDR3 length: 15 amino acids. Per the germline V gene, CDR1 is MRHNA and CDR2 is SNTAGT. V lost 7 bases to trimming and J lost 1 base; unmatched junction nucleotides: 9. The CDR3 nucleotides read TGTGCCAGCAATCCCTCGGACAGGAAGAACACTGAAGCTTTCTTT. Its protein product is CASNPSDRKNTEAFF.

The rearrangement links TRBV27 to TRBJ1-4, with TRBD1 identical over 7 bases. The germline CDR1 and CDR2 sequences are MNHEY and SMNVEV (reference sequence). The V and J ends lost 5 bases and 5 bases, in that order; junction bases with no gene match: 11. The CDR3 totals 16 residues. The CDR3 loop is CASSPQSGGINEKLFF. The DNA of the CDR3 is TGTGCCAGCAGTCCCCAGTCAGGGGGGATAAATGAAAAACTGTTTTTT.

V usage is TRBV5-1 and J usage is TRBJ1-4; D is uncertain. CDR3 length equals 14 residues. Germline loops: CDR1 SGHRS, CDR2 YFSETQ. V shed 0 bases and J shed 6 bases, with 9 bases lying between them. The CDR3: CASSLGATYEKLFF. The CDR3 region has the DNA TGCGCCAGCAGCTTGGGAGCCACCTATGAAAAACTGTTTTTT.

The chain combines TRBV27 with TRBJ2-5, with D possibly matching TRBD1 (6 bases). Germline CDR1 and CDR2: MNHEY and SMNVEV (reference sequence). Trimming took 2 bases from V and 5 from J, leaving 21 bases between them. The CDR3 contains 17 residues. DNA for the CDR3: TGTGCCAGCAGTTTAAGTGGGGGCAGAGGGGCTCGGGAGACCCAGTACTTC. The encoded protein is CASSLSGGRGARETQYF.

The chain uses TRBV24-1 and TRBJ2-7; 8 bases are shared with TRBD1. This CDR3 has 14 amino acids. CDR1 and CDR2 (germline): KGHDR, SFDVKD. With 3 bases clipped from V and 6 bases from J, the junction kept 6 bases outside the gene matches. CDR3 protein: CATSDLGTGGEQYF. CDR3 DNA sequence: TGTGCCACCAGTGATCTGGGGACAGGAGGCGAGCAGTACTTC.

J is TRBJ1-5 and V is TRBV9, with 7 bases matching TRBD1. CDR1 and CDR2 from the germline V gene are SGDLS and YYNGEE. The CDR3 runs to 14 residues. V was clipped by 3 bases and J by 7 bases; unmatched bases: 7. The CDR3 here is CASSGLGQKQPQHF. The DNA for the CDR3 is TGTGCCAGCAGCGGCCTGGGACAGAAGCAGCCCCAGCATTTT.

This clone was picked up a small number of times. The chain employs TRBV5-1 and TRBJ1-5; 12 bases are a match to TRBD1. The V and J ends lost 3 bases and 7 bases, in that order; junction bases with no gene match: 5. There are 15 residues in the CDR3. The germline V gene has CDR1 SGHRS and CDR2 YFSETQ. The CDR3 DNA is TGCGCCAGCAGCTCGGGACAGGGGGCTGGACAGCCCCAGCATTTT. Translation: CASSSGQGAGQPQHF. Full variable domain (remainder filled in from reference TRBV5-1 and TRBJ1-5): KAGVTQTPRYLIKTRGQQVTLSCSPISGHRSVSWYQQTPGQGLQFLFEYFSETQRNKGNFPGRFSGRQFSNSRSEMNVSTLELGDSALYLCASSSGQGAGQPQHFGDGTRLSIL.

This clone was counted once. The rearrangement uses TRBV7-3 and TRBJ2-1; TRBD1 is a possible D gene (6 bases). The CDR3 loop spans 12 amino acids. Trimming pared 6 bases from V and 11 bases from J, leaving 14 bases between. From germline, CDR1 is SGHTA and CDR2 FQGTGA. The CDR3: CASRERGGQQFF. The CDR3 DNA follows: TGTGCCAGCAGGGAACGAGGGGGACAGCAGTTCTTC.

The gene calls are TRBV5-4 and TRBJ1-2, with D possibly TRBD1 on 6 matching bases. Trimming stripped 4 bases from V and 0 bases from J, with 13 bases between. The CDR3 extends over 15 amino acids. Germline CDR1 is SGHNT and CDR2 is YYREEE (reference sequence). The DNA for the CDR3 is TGTGCCAGCAGCCCGCCCACAGGGACTAACTATGGCTACACCTTC. This gives the protein CASSPPTGTNYGYTF.

This clone was seen only once. The chain carries TRBV27 and TRBJ1-2, with 10 bases aligning to TRBD1. There are 13 residues in the CDR3. The junction had 2 bases not matched to a gene; V was cut back by 5 bases and J by 5 bases. Germline V gene lookup returns CDR1 MNHEY and CDR2 SMNVEV (reference sequence). The CDR3 DNA is TGTGCCAGCAGTATGGACAGGGGGTATGGCTACACCTTC. This gives the protein CASSMDRGYGYTF.

The rearrangement links TRBV4-2 to TRBJ1-1; unclear D gene. The CDR3 is made up of 16 amino acids. Trimming removed 1 base from V and 6 bases from J, with 18 bases in between. Germline V gives CDR1 LGHNA, CDR2 YNFKEQ. CDR3 coding DNA: TGTGCCAGCAGCCAAGTTCAGCGGGGATTAAGGGCTGAAGCTTTCTTT. This sequence encodes CASSQVQRGLRAEAFF.

The genes are TRBV28 and TRBJ2-5, with 9 bases that match TRBD1. V dropped 5 bases and J dropped 4; count of bases not matched to a gene: 8. Germline V gene data show CDR1 as MDHEN and CDR2 as SYDVKM. The CDR3 runs 15 residues. Here the CDR3 reads CASSRTTGGGETQYF. The CDR3 DNA follows: TGTGCCAGCAGTCGAACGACAGGGGGAGGAGAGACCCAGTACTTC.

The CDR3 DNA reads TGTGCCAGCTCACCAGGTCGGTCAGATACGCAGTATTTT. Its protein is CASSPGRSDTQYF. The chain carries TRBV18 and TRBJ2-3; the D is unclear. The CDR3 has 13 residues. The V gene lost 2 bases and the J gene lost 4 bases, with 7 bases spanning the gap. The germline V gene encodes CDR1 KGHSH and CDR2 LQKENI. The complete variable domain, with remaining parts taken from reference TRBV18 and TRBJ2-3, reads NAGVMQNPRHLVRRRGQEARLRCSPMKGHSHVYWYRQLPEEGLKFMVYLQKENIIDESGMPKERFSAEFPKEGPSILRIQQVVRGDSAAYFCASSPGRSDTQYFGPGTRLTVL.